This T cell receptor beta chain derives from a study of T cells after yellow fever vaccination. TCRdb re-derived calls from the 5' RACE reads in MiXCR, one entry per CDR3 protein. The data contain some 27,000 distinct CDR3 sequences, roughly 5.9% of them singletons. The CDR3 sequence is 15 residues long. CDR1 and CDR2 (germline): SGHNT, YENEEA. V lost 5 bases to trimming and J lost 8 bases, with 19 bases between them. At least ten counts were recorded for this clonotype. The V gene is TRBV11-3, the J gene TRBJ2-1; D may be TRBD1 or TRBD2 (6 bases each). The input for sequencing was PBMCs, either bulk or a sorted T-cell subset (CD4+, CD8+, memory, or dextramer-sorted; not recorded which), taken on the day of the yellow fever booster vaccination. The source of this sequence is a man aged 25-40 years who received the YFV17D yellow fever vaccine. The CDR3 protein is CASSHGGGPSYEQFF. CDR3 nucleotides: TGTGCCAGCAGCCACGGGGGCGGGCCGAGTTATGAGCAGTTCTTC.